The 10 T cell receptor beta chains below were found in one sample sequenced in a study of OX40 agonist ivuxolimab in advanced cancers. Libraries were prepared by immunoSEQ multiplex PCR; TCRdb keeps only in-frame clonotypes and omits some of them. Of approximately 77,000 clones in the sample, 75% to 90% were seen once. Sequenced here: CD4+ or CD8+ T cells sorted from blood, sampled in a trial of the OX40 agonist ivuxolimab. The receptors originated from an adult with an advanced solid tumor such as melanoma, head and neck, liver or kidney cancer.

The chain uses TRBV19 and TRBJ2-5; TRBD1 matches at 10 bases. CDR1 and CDR2 from the germline V gene are LNHDA and SQIVND (reference sequence). The trim removed 4 bases at V and 5 bases at J, leaving 10 bases unmatched. This CDR3 comprises 16 residues. CDR3 residues: CASSTRTGGRQETQYF. CDR3 nucleotide sequence: TGTGCCAGTAGTACCCGGACAGGGGGGAGGCAGGAGACCCAGTACTTC.

V usage is TRBV2 and J usage is TRBJ1-5; D is undetermined. Germline values: CDR1 SNHLY, CDR2 FYNNEI. Trimming left V 7 bases short and J 3 bases short, with 7 bases between. This CDR3 has 12 residues. The CDR3 loop reads CASNRDNQPQHF. The CDR3 coding sequence is TGTGCCAGCAATAGGGACAATCAGCCCCAGCATTTT.

This clone was found once. V usage is TRBV5-4 and J usage is TRBJ1-1, with a weak D call TRBD1 (5 bases). The germline CDR1 and CDR2 sequences are SGHNT and YYREEE (reference sequence). The CDR3 is 15 amino acids. V lost 3 bases and J 6 bases, leaving 18 bases between the germline ends. The CDR3 nucleotides read TGTGCCAGCAGCTCCCAGGACGGGGGTAGGGCTGAAGCTTTCTTT. Protein sequence: CASSSQDGGRAEAFF.

This sequence joins TRBV28 and TRBJ1-5; no reliable D call. Germline CDR1 and CDR2: MDHEN and SYDVKM. The length of the CDR3 is 12 residues. V lost 3 bases and J lost 5, with 5 bases in between. The CDR3 nucleotides read TGTGCCAGCAGTTTCGAGGATCAGCCCCAGCATTTT. It encodes CASSFEDQPQHF.

The rearrangement joins TRBV30 to TRBJ1-5; no clear D. The CDR3 loop spans 14 amino acids. V was pared by 2 bases and J by 7 bases, with 15 bases between. The V gene's germline CDR1 is GTSNPN and CDR2 SVGIG (reference sequence). Written as DNA, the CDR3 is TGTGCCTGGAGTCCCCCCACGGTAAGCCAGCCCCAGCATTTT. Protein sequence: CAWSPPTVSQPQHF. The whole variable domain, remainder taken from reference TRBV30 and TRBJ1-5, is SQTIHQWPATLVQPVGSPLSLECTVEGTSNPNLYWYRQAAGRGLQLLFYSVGIGQISSEVPQNLSASRPQDRQFILSSKKLLLSDSGFYLCAWSPPTVSQPQHFGDGTRLSIL.

The CDR3 bases are TGTGCCAGCAGCCCCACCGGTGGGACAGGGGCTGCCGGGGAGCTGTTTTTT. Its protein product is CASSPTGGTGAAGELFF. The chain has TRBV5-4 and TRBJ2-2; 10 bases match TRBD1. This CDR3 is built from 17 residues. V shed 4 bases, J shed 6 bases, and the junction held 12 bases outside the gene matches. Germline V gene data show CDR1 as SGHNT and CDR2 as YYREEE (reference sequence). The full variable domain, its missing parts supplied by reference TRBV5-4 and TRBJ2-2, is ETGVTQSPTHLIKTRGQQVTLRCSSQSGHNTVSWYQQALGQGPQFIFQYYREEENGRGNFPPRFSGLQFPNYSSELNVNALELDDSALYLCASSPTGGTGAAGELFFGEGSRLTVL.

The V and J genes are TRBV6-1 and TRBJ1-2; D uncertain. The germline V and J ends were trimmed by 8 bases and 4 bases, with 11 bases remaining between them. CDR1 is MNHNS and CDR2 is SASEGT in the germline V gene. The CDR3 runs to 12 residues. The CDR3 coding sequence is TGTGCCAGCCGTATCGGCGGCTATGGCTACACCTTC. Protein sequence: CASRIGGYGYTF.

Concerning this clone: A much bigger clone sits one base away, suggesting this may be a read error. V is TRBV18 and J is TRBJ1-3, with no clear D. The CDR3 runs 15 residues. V shed 4 bases and J shed 0 bases, with 10 bases lying between them. In germline, CDR1 is KGHSH, CDR2 LQKENI. DNA of the CDR3: TGTGCCAGCTCACTCCAGAGGGACTCTGGAAACACCATATATTTT. Its protein is CASSLQRDSGNTIYF.

The V call is TRBV7-9, the J call TRBJ1-1; 7 bases match TRBD1. Germline-derived CDR1 and CDR2 are SEHNR and FQNEAQ (reference sequence). This CDR3 spans 16 amino acids. V was pared by 5 bases and J by 4 bases, with 13 bases of the junction left unmatched. CDR3: CASSPTGATRSTEAFF. The CDR3 DNA reads TGTGCCAGCAGCCCCACAGGGGCCACTAGGAGCACTGAAGCTTTCTTT.

V gene TRBV7-2 combines with J gene TRBJ1-4; the D is unclear. The CDR3 spans 15 residues. Trimming removed 1 base at V and 10 bases at J, with 16 bases between. CDR1 is SGHTA, CDR2 FQGNSA, per germline. The CDR3 loop reads CASSLGQFITAKLFF. The DNA of the CDR3 is TGTGCCAGCAGCTTAGGGCAGTTTATCACCGCAAAACTGTTTTTT. Full variable domain (outside the CDR3, taken from reference TRBV7-2 and TRBJ1-4): GAGVSQSPSNKVTEKGKDVELRCDPISGHTALYWYRQSLGQGLEFLIYFQGNSAPDKSGLPSDRFSAERTGGSVSTLTIQRTQQEDSAVYLCASSLGQFITAKLFFGSGTQLSVL.